Following are 15 T cell receptor beta chains from one sample sequenced in a study of B cell selection in AIRE deficiency. CD4+CD127+ cells were sorted as the conventional CD4 T cells. Profiling relied on immunoSEQ multiplex PCR, and the TCRdb table lists in-frame clones only, not all of them. The repertoire holds around 19,000 clones, with roughly 97% as singletons. Sequencing input: conventional CD4+ T cells sorted from PBMCs. The receptors originated from a human donor with AIRE deficiency.

The chain is built from TRBV9 and TRBJ2-7; 8 bases match TRBD2. CDR1 is SGDLS and CDR2 is YYNGEE in the germline V gene. The CDR3 contains 15 residues. J gave up 0 bases and V 0 bases, and 2 bases lay outside the gene matches. The CDR3 reads CASSVGLASSYEQYF. In DNA, the CDR3 is TGTGCCAGCAGCGTAGGACTAGCGAGCTCCTACGAGCAGTACTTC.

The rearrangement links TRBV2 to TRBJ2-5, with D possibly being TRBD1 (5 bases). The CDR3 contains 13 residues. Trimming removed 7 bases at V and 9 bases at J, with 18 bases between. In germline, CDR1 is SNHLY, CDR2 FYNNEI. Here the CDR3 reads CASIRAPDRAQYF. In DNA, the CDR3 is TGTGCCAGCATCAGGGCCCCGGACCGGGCCCAGTACTTC.

This clone appeared a few times. The V call is TRBV18, the J call TRBJ1-5; 7 nucleotides agree with TRBD1. Per germline, CDR1 KGHSH and CDR2 LQKENI. V gave up 6 bases and J gave up 6 bases; unmatched junction bases: 2. The CDR3 consists of 12 residues. The CDR3 DNA sequence: TGTGCCAGCTCGACAGGGCTTCAGCCCCAGCATTTT. Translated, it gives CASSTGLQPQHF.

The J gene is TRBJ1-2, the V gene TRBV21-1. TRBV21-1 is a pseudogene locus. The CDR3 sequence is 15 residues long. As DNA, the CDR3 is TGTGCCAGCAGCAAACACGCCCGGAAACTGGGGGGCTACACCTTC. Translated, it gives CASSKHARKLGGYTF.

This CDR3 is CASSSGRAANEKLFF. CDR3 sequence (DNA): TGTGCCAGCAGCTCAGGCAGGGCGGCTAATGAAAAACTGTTTTTT. V and J are TRBV5-4 and TRBJ1-4; D possibly corresponds to TRBD1 (5 bases). The V gene's germline CDR1 is SGHNT and CDR2 YYREEE (reference sequence). V lost 3 bases and J lost 3, with 12 bases in between. This CDR3 is built from 15 residues.

This chain connects TRBV13 to TRBJ2-1; D is unclear. This CDR3 region has 14 residues. Trimming pared 1 base from V and 5 bases from J, leaving 9 bases between. Germline assignment: CDR1 PRHDT and CDR2 FYEKMQ (reference sequence). CDR3 amino acids: CASSLEVGDNEQFF. CDR3 nucleotides: TGTGCCAGCAGCTTAGAAGTAGGCGACAATGAGCAGTTCTTC.

CDR3 coding DNA: TGTGCCAGCAGCTTAGATCCCAGGGAAAAGAGGGGCTACACCTTC. This gives the protein CASSLDPREKRGYTF. The chain combines TRBV7-8 with TRBJ1-2, with a tentative D call TRBD1 (5 bases). Germline V CDR1 and CDR2: SGHVS, FQNEAQ. Trimming took 1 base from V and 8 from J, leaving 17 bases between them. This CDR3 has 15 residues.

V is TRBV18 and J is TRBJ2-3; D uncertain. Germline CDR1 reads KGHSH; CDR2 reads LQKENI. CDR3 length equals 14 residues. Trimming took off 3 bases at V and 2 bases at J, with 9 bases between the two ends. CDR3 loop: CASSPDRATDTQYF. As DNA, the CDR3 is TGTGCCAGCTCACCTGATAGGGCCACAGATACGCAGTATTTT.

The chain recombines TRBV19 with TRBJ2-6; D unclear. The V gene lost 3 bases and the J gene lost 3 bases, with 12 bases spanning the gap. This CDR3 contains 16 residues. Germline CDR1 is LNHDA and CDR2 is SQIVND (reference sequence). The CDR3 bases are TGTGCCAGTAGTATTAGTCCCGGTGGTGGGGCCAACGTCCTGACTTTC. Protein product: CASSISPGGGANVLTF.

V is TRBV7-9 and J is TRBJ2-5, with D possibly TRBD2 on 5 matching bases. The germline V gene encodes CDR1 SEHNR and CDR2 FQNEAQ (reference sequence). The length of the CDR3 is 16 residues. Trimming took 4 bases from V and 5 from J, leaving 20 bases between them. The CDR3 here is CASSSRRGPGWETQYF. CDR3 bases: TGTGCCAGCAGCTCCCGTCGTGGCCCGGGGTGGGAGACCCAGTACTTC. Complete variable domain (other parts from reference TRBV7-9 and TRBJ2-5): DTGVSQNPRHKITKRGQNVTFRCDPISEHNRLYWYRQTLGQGPEFLTYFQNEAQLEKSRLLSDRFSAERPKGSFSTLEIQRTEQGDSAMYLCASSSRRGPGWETQYFGPGTRLLVL.

This chain uses TRBV19 with TRBJ2-3; 16 bases map to TRBD2. Germline CDR1 LNHDA, CDR2 SQIVND (reference sequence). The CDR3 sequence is 16 residues long. With V trimmed by 6 bases and J by 6 bases, 6 bases remained unmatched. The CDR3 protein is CASRGLAGGPMDTQYF. The CDR3 bases are TGTGCCAGTAGGGGACTAGCGGGAGGGCCCATGGATACGCAGTATTTT.

The chain combines TRBV11-3 with TRBJ1-1; D unresolved. This CDR3 region has 14 residues. The ends were cut back, 3 bases at V and 0 bases at J, with 8 bases in the middle. The V gene's germline CDR1 is SGHNT and CDR2 YENEEA. The CDR3 DNA reads as TGTGCCAGCAGCTTTATCGGGTTGAACACTGAAGCTTTCTTT. This translates into CASSFIGLNTEAFF. The whole variable domain, remainder taken from reference TRBV11-3 and TRBJ1-1, is EAGVVQSPRYKIIEKKQPVAFWCNPISGHNTLYWYLQNLGQGPELLIRYENEEAVDDSQLPKDRFSAERLKGVDSTLKIQPAELGDSAVYLCASSFIGLNTEAFFGQGTRLTVV.

J is TRBJ2-2 and V is TRBV6-1, with TRBD1 matching over 7 bases. Germline V gives CDR1 MNHNS, CDR2 SASEGT. The CDR3 runs 14 residues. V lost 7 bases, J lost 2 bases, and 4 bases stayed unmatched. CDR3 region: CASKTGSNTGELFF. CDR3 DNA sequence: TGTGCCAGCAAGACAGGGTCTAACACCGGGGAGCTGTTTTTT.

The chain links TRBV7-3 to TRBJ2-6; 7 bases line up with TRBD1. With 5 bases clipped from V and 0 bases from J, the junction kept 4 bases outside the gene matches. Germline CDR1 and CDR2: SGHTA and FQGTGA. This CDR3 has 16 residues. DNA for the CDR3: TGTGCCAGCAGCAGGGGGCTGGCCTCTGGGGCCAACGTCCTGACTTTC. It yields the protein CASSRGLASGANVLTF.

The chain recombines TRBV5-1 with TRBJ2-3; 9 bases align to TRBD2. V was pared by 0 bases and J by 2 bases, with 1 base of the junction left unmatched. This CDR3 has 15 amino acids. Looked up from germline, CDR1 is SGHRS and CDR2 is YFSETQ. DNA for the CDR3: TGCGCCAGCAGCTTGGTAGCGGGAGACACAGATACGCAGTATTTT. This gives the protein CASSLVAGDTDTQYF. The variable domain in full, with the rest retrieved from reference TRBV5-1 and TRBJ2-3, is KAGVTQTPRYLIKTRGQQVTLSCSPISGHRSVSWYQQTPGQGLQFLFEYFSETQRNKGNFPGRFSGRQFSNSRSEMNVSTLELGDSALYLCASSLVAGDTDTQYFGPGTRLTVL.